A single sample gave rise to the 3 T cell receptor beta chains below, sequenced in a study of T cells in Graves' hyperthyroidism and ophthalmopathy. TCR beta CDR3 region amplification was performed from RNA transcripts. The HTBI primer set drove a first-round RT-PCR of the TCR CDR3. TCRdb independently ran MiXCR on the multiplex PCR reads; one entry per CDR3 protein. The sample gives under 350,000 distinct CDR3 sequences, 15% to 20% of which show up once; about 49% is in the top ten. Sequencing was done on a sample of blood. These receptors originate from a woman in her fifties or sixties with Graves' hyperthyroidism.

The rearrangement uses TRBV7-9 and TRBJ2-1; 9 bases are shared with TRBD2. The germline CDR1 and CDR2 sequences are SEHNR and FQNEAQ (reference sequence). The CDR3 is 17 amino acids. V lost 4 bases to trimming and J lost 5 bases; unmatched junction nucleotides: 12. Here the CDR3 reads CASSSTSGSLMNNEQFF. The CDR3 DNA follows: TGTGCCAGCAGCTCGACTAGCGGAAGCCTAATGAACAATGAGCAGTTCTTC.

V gene TRBV27 combines with J gene TRBJ2-7; no reliable D call. The CDR3 is 9 residues long. Between the trimmed V and J ends, which lost 9 bases and 9 bases, there was a span of 9 bases. Looked up from germline, CDR1 is MNHEY and CDR2 is SMNVEV (reference sequence). CDR3 loop: CARHQGQYF. The CDR3 coding sequence is TGTGCCAGACATCAAGGGCAGTACTTC.

The rearrangement uses TRBV3-1 and TRBJ1-2; TRBD1 agrees at 8 bases. With 4 bases clipped from V and 4 bases from J, the junction kept 8 bases outside the gene matches. CDR1 is LGHDT and CDR2 is YNNKEL in the germline V gene (reference sequence). CDR3 length: 15 amino acids. DNA of the CDR3: TGTGCCAGCAGCCCCGGACAGGGAGACCTCTATGGCTACACCTTC. Protein product: CASSPGQGDLYGYTF.